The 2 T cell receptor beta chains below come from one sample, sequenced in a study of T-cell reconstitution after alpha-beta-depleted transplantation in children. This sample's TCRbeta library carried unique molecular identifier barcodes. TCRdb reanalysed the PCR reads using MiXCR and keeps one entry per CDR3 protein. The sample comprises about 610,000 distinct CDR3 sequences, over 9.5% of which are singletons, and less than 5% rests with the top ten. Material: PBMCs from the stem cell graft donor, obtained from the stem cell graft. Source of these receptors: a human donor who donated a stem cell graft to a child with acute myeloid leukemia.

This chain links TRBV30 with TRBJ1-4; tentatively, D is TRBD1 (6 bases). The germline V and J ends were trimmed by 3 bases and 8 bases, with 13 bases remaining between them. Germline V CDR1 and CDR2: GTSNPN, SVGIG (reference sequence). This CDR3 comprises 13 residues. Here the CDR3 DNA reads TGTGCCTGGAGGGGGGGCCACAACGAAAAACTGTTTTTT. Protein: CAWRGGHNEKLFF.

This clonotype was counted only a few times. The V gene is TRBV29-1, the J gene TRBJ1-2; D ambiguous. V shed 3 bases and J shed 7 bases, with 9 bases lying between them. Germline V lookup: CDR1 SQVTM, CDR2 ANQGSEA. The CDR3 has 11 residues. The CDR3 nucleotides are TGCAGCGTTGATCCCTTGGGTGGCTACACCTTC. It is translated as CSVDPLGGYTF.